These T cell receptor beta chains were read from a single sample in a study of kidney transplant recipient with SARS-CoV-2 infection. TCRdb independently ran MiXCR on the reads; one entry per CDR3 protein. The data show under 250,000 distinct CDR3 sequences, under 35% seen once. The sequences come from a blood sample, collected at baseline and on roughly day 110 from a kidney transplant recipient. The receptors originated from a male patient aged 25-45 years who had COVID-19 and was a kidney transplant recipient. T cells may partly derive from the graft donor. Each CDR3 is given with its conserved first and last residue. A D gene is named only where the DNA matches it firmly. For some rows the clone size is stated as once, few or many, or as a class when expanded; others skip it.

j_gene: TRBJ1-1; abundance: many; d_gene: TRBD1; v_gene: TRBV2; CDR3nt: TGTGCCAGCGCGGACAGGGCGAACACTGAAGCTTTCTTT; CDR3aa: CASADRANTEAFF
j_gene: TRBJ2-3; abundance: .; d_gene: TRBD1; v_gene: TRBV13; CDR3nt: TGTGCCAGCAGCTCGATACCGGGACAGGGTAAAGATACGCAGTATTTT; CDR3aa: CASSSIPGQGKDTQYF
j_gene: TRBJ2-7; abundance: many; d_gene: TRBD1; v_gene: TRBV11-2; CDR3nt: TGTGCCAGCAGGCCTCTGGGACAGGGGAATTCCTACGAGCAGTACTTC; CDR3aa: CASRPLGQGNSYEQYF
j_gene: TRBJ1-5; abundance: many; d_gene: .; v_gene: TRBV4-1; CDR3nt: TGCGCCAGCGGGAGCCGGGGACAGCCCCAGCATTTT; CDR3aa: CASGSRGQPQHF
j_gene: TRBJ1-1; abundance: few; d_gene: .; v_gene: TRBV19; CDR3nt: TGTGCCAGTAATAGGGATTTAGTGAACACTGAAGCTTTCTTT; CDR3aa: CASNRDLVNTEAFF
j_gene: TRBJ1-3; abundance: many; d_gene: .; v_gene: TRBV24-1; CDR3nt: TGTGCCACCAGTGATTTCAGGGACAACCTATCCACCCTCTCTGGAAACACCATATATTTT; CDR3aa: CATSDFRDNLSTLSGNTIYF
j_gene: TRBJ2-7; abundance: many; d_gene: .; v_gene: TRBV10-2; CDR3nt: TGCGCCAGCTGTCTCCAGAGCTCCTACGAGCAGTACTTC; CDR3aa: CASCLQSSYEQYF
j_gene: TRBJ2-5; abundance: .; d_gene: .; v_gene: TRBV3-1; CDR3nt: TGTGCCGGCAGCGGTCCGTGTCCCATTTCTTTCTCTGAGACCCAGTACTTC; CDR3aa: CAGSGPCPISFSETQYF
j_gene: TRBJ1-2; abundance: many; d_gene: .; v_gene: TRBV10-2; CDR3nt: TGCGCCAGCAGTGGGGATTGCACTTCTAGAAAGACCTATGGCTACACCTTC; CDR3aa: CASSGDCTSRKTYGYTF
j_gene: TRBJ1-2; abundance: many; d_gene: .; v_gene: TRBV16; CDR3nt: TGTGCCAGCAGCAGGGCGGCGGTCGTTAGAAAGACCTATGGCTACACCTTC; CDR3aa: CASSRAAVVRKTYGYTF
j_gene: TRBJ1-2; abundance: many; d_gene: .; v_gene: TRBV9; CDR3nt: TGTGCCAGCTCTACATTGTACTCAAGAAAGACCTATGGCTACACCTTC; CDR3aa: CASSTLYSRKTYGYTF
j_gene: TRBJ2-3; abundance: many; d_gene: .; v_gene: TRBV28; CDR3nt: TGTGCCAGCAGTCCCCTAGCTTTTCTCTCCACAGATACGCAGTATTTT; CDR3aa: CASSPLAFLSTDTQYF
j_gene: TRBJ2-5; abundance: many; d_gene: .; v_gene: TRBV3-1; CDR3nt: TGTGCCAGCAGCCGCGCAAATCCCATTTCTTTCTCTGAGACCCAGTACTTC; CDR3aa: CASSRANPISFSETQYF
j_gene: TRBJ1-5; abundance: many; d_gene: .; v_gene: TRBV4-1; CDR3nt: TGCGCCAGCAGCCAAGATCTCGTGCCTATTTATAGCAATCAGCCCCAGCATTTT; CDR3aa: CASSQDLVPIYSNQPQHF
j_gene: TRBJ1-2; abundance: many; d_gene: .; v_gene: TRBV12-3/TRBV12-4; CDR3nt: TGTGCCAGCAGTACTTTTCCCAGCTTCCGAAAGACCTATGGCTACACCTTC; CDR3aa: CASSTFPSFRKTYGYTF
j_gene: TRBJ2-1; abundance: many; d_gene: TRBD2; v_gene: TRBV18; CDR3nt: TGTGCCAGCTCAACCGGGAGGACCGGAAATGAGCAGTTCTTC; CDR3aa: CASSTGRTGNEQFF
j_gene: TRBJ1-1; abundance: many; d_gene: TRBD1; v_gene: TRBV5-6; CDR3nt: TGTGCCAGCAGCTCCGGACAGGGGGCGGGAGCTTTCTTT; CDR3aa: CASSSGQGAGAFF
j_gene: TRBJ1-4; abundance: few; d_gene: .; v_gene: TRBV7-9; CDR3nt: TGTGCCAGCAGCTTAGCCCAGGGAGTCACAACTAATGAAAAACTGTTTTTT; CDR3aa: CASSLAQGVTTNEKLFF
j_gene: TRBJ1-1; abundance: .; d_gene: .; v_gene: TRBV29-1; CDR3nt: TGCGGCGTTGCGGGACAGAACACTGAAGCTTTCTTT; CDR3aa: CGVAGQNTEAFF
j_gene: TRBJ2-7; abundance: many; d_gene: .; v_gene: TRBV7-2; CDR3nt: TGTGCCAGCAAGCCGGGTAGGGCAGATTACGAGCAGTACTTC; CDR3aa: CASKPGRADYEQYF
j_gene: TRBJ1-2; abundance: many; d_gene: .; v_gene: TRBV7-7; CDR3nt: TGTGCCAGCAGCTACCCTTATAAGTGCCGAAAGACCTATGGCTACACCTTC; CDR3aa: CASSYPYKCRKTYGYTF
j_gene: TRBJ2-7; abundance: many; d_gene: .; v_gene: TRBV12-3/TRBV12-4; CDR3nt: TGTGCCAGCAGTTTGGGACTCGAGTCCTACGAGCAGTACTTC; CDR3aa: CASSLGLESYEQYF
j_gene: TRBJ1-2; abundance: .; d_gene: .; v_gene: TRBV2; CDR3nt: TGTGCCAGCAGTACAGACGCTTACCGATGGAAGACCTATGGCTACACCTTC; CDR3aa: CASSTDAYRWKTYGYTF
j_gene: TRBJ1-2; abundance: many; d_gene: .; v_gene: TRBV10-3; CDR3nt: TGTGCCATCAGTGACCGGGGTCGAGGGGTTAACTATGGCTACACCTTC; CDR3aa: CAISDRGRGVNYGYTF
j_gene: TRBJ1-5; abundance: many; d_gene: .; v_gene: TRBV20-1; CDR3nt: TGCAGTGCTAAAAGGGATAATAGCAATCAGCCCCAGCATTTT; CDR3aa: CSAKRDNSNQPQHF